The 32 T cell receptor beta chains listed next were all sequenced from one sample in a study of blood T cell repertoires in COVID-19. Sequenced by immunoSEQ multiplex PCR; TCRdb stores in-frame clones only, minus some. The sample consists of roughly 340,000 clones, 80% to 90% of them appearing once. The sequencing sample was made of peripheral blood. These receptors were taken from a young woman with COVID-19, enrolled during active disease.

In DNA form, the CDR3 reads TGCGCCAGCAGCCAGTACAGGGAGACAGATACGCAGTATTTT. Amino acids: CASSQYRETDTQYF. The gene calls are TRBV4-3 and TRBJ2-3; D perhaps matches TRBD1 (6 bases). The CDR3 has 14 residues. Germline V CDR1 and CDR2: LGHNA, YSLEER. Trimming removed 3 bases from V and 3 bases from J, with 10 bases in between.

This rearrangement joins TRBV19 to TRBJ1-6; TRBD1 agrees at 7 bases. Germline CDR1 reads LNHDA; CDR2 reads SQIVND (reference sequence). V lost 6 bases and J lost 6; bases outside the gene matches: 5. The length of the CDR3 is 14 residues. The CDR3 here is CASRPGQLNSPLHF. The CDR3 DNA follows: TGTGCCAGTAGGCCGGGACAGCTTAATTCACCCCTCCACTTT.

V usage is TRBV18 and J usage is TRBJ2-7, with a weak D call TRBD1 (5 bases). Trimming cost V 0 bases and J 2 bases, with 8 bases left between them. The CDR3 sequence is 14 residues long. Germline V gives CDR1 KGHSH, CDR2 LQKENI. In nucleotides, the CDR3 is TGTGCCAGCTCACCACCGACGGACACCTACGAGCAGTACTTC. Translating gives CASSPPTDTYEQYF.

The V and J genes are TRBV5-1 and TRBJ2-2; D may be TRBD1 (5 bases). V was cut by 4 bases and J by 1 base, with 5 bases left in between. CDR1 is SGHRS and CDR2 is YFSETQ in the germline V gene. CDR3 length equals 13 residues. The CDR3 protein is CASSGQNTGELFF. The CDR3 region has the DNA TGCGCCAGCAGCGGACAGAACACCGGGGAGCTGTTTTTT.

V gene TRBV27 combines with J gene TRBJ1-4, with TRBD1 matching 11 bases. V shed 5 bases, J shed 5 bases, and the junction held 7 bases outside the gene matches. The germline V gene encodes CDR1 MNHEY and CDR2 SMNVEV (reference sequence). The CDR3 sequence is 16 residues long. CDR3: CASSHIGTGGNEKLFF. The CDR3 DNA reads as TGTGCCAGCAGTCACATCGGGACAGGGGGAAATGAAAAACTGTTTTTT.

The V call is TRBV14, the J call TRBJ2-7; 7 bases line up with TRBD1. Germline V CDR1 and CDR2: SGHDN, FVKESK. V was pared by 1 base and J by 3 bases, with 3 bases of the junction left unmatched. The CDR3 has 14 amino acids. CDR3 nucleotide sequence: TGTGCCAGCAGCCAAGGACAGGGTCGCTACGAGCAGTACTTC. Translating gives CASSQGQGRYEQYF.

The J gene is TRBJ1-5, the V gene TRBV16, with D perhaps TRBD1 (5 bases). Trimming pared 4 bases from V and 3 bases from J, leaving 10 bases between. This CDR3 has 14 residues. Germline V gene lookup returns CDR1 KGHSY and CDR2 FQNENV. The CDR3 is CASSLRGDNQPQHF. DNA for the CDR3: TGTGCCAGCAGCCTTCGGGGGGACAATCAGCCCCAGCATTTT.

V and J are TRBV9 and TRBJ1-4; TRBD1 is a possible D gene (6 bases). Trimming stripped 3 bases from V and 6 bases from J, with 15 bases between. Germline-derived CDR1 and CDR2 are SGDLS and YYNGEE. The CDR3 runs to 15 residues. CDR3 nucleotide sequence: TGTGCCAGCAGCGAAGAACAGGGAGTTCATGAAAAACTGTTTTTT. This encodes CASSEEQGVHEKLFF.

V and J are TRBV24-1 and TRBJ2-3, with D maybe TRBD1 (6 bases). Germline V gene data show CDR1 as KGHDR and CDR2 as SFDVKD. Trimming stripped 1 base from V and 6 bases from J, with 16 bases between. CDR3 length: 16 residues. The CDR3 here is CATSDLGTSSGDTQYF. For the CDR3, the DNA is TGTGCCACCAGTGATTTAGGGACATCCTCGGGGGATACGCAGTATTTT.

The chain uses TRBV27 and TRBJ2-4; 8 nucleotides line up with TRBD2. Germline-derived CDR1 and CDR2 are MNHEY and SMNVEV (reference sequence). Losses at the gene ends were 5 bases for V and 0 bases for J; bases not matched to a gene: 15. This CDR3 is built from 19 residues. This CDR3 is CASSRGTSGGVLAKNIQYF. CDR3 nucleotide sequence: TGTGCCAGCAGTCGGGGGACATCGGGAGGGGTTTTAGCCAAAAACATTCAGTACTTC.

This chain links TRBV19 with TRBJ1-4, with a weak D call TRBD1 (6 bases). CDR3 length: 16 residues. The germline CDR1 and CDR2 sequences are LNHDA and SQIVND (reference sequence). The germline V and J ends were trimmed by 5 bases and 8 bases, with 21 bases remaining between them. The CDR3 loop reads CASSFAGDYFREKLFF. In DNA form, the CDR3 reads TGTGCCAGTAGTTTCGCAGGGGACTATTTTAGGGAAAAACTGTTTTTT.

This clone has a count of ten or more. J is TRBJ2-7 and V is TRBV10-2; 7 bases map to TRBD1. Looked up from germline, CDR1 is WSHSY and CDR2 is SAAADI. The CDR3 runs to 15 residues. V shed 1 base and J 2 bases; nucleotides not matched to a gene: 5. The CDR3 region is CASSEFNRGTYEQYF. For the CDR3, the DNA is TGCGCCAGCAGTGAGTTCAACAGGGGAACCTACGAGCAGTACTTC.

The chain uses TRBV19 and TRBJ1-5; tentatively, D is TRBD1 (6 bases). The V gene lost 3 bases and the J gene lost 1 base, with 10 bases spanning the gap. Germline loops: CDR1 LNHDA, CDR2 SQIVND (reference sequence). The CDR3 contains 15 residues. CDR3 sequence reads: CASSMDSASNQPQHF. For the CDR3, the DNA is TGTGCCAGTAGTATGGACAGTGCCAGCAATCAGCCCCAGCATTTT.

The V call is TRBV5-1, the J call TRBJ1-5; D is perhaps TRBD1 (6 bases). This CDR3 spans 15 amino acids. The germline V and J ends were trimmed by 4 bases and 4 bases, with 15 bases remaining between them. Germline V gene data show CDR1 as SGHRS and CDR2 as YFSETQ. The CDR3 nucleotides read TGCGCCAGCAGCCCCGGGACACAGCGTAATCAGCCCCAGCATTTT. Amino acids: CASSPGTQRNQPQHF.

The chain joins TRBV10-3 to TRBJ1-1; no clear D gene. With 3 bases removed from V and 2 bases from J, the gap between germline ends came to 7 bases. The CDR3 contains 13 residues. The germline V gene encodes CDR1 ENHRY and CDR2 SYGVKD. The CDR3 DNA reads TGTGCCATCAGTGACATAGCAAACACTGAAGCTTTCTTT. Amino acid sequence: CAISDIANTEAFF.

V usage is TRBV5-1 and J usage is TRBJ2-3, with D possibly TRBD1 on 6 matching bases. The V end was cut by 4 bases, the J end by 8 bases, with 8 bases between. The germline V gene has CDR1 SGHRS and CDR2 YFSETQ. CDR3 length equals 11 residues. The CDR3 sequence is CASSGDTTQYF. The CDR3 nucleotides read TGCGCCAGCAGCGGGGACACTACGCAGTATTTT.

The chain couples TRBV6-5 to TRBJ2-5, with 8 bases identical to TRBD2. The V and J ends lost 8 bases and 10 bases, in that order; junction bases with no gene match: 12. There are 13 residues in the CDR3. From germline, CDR1 is MNHEY and CDR2 SVGAGI. CDR3: CASGPGLAQGQYF. CDR3 in DNA: TGTGCCAGCGGACCAGGACTAGCCCAGGGCCAGTACTTC.

This chain connects TRBV3-1 (or the pseudogene TRBV3-2) to TRBJ2-1; 8 nucleotides agree with TRBD2. V shed 1 base, J shed 4 bases, and the junction held 9 bases outside the gene matches. The CDR3 sequence is 17 residues long. CDR1 LGHDT and CDR2 YNNKEL come from the germline V gene (reference sequence). The CDR3 sequence is CASSQGGGLESYNEQFF. For the CDR3, the DNA is TGTGCCAGCAGCCAAGGTGGGGGACTAGAATCGTACAATGAGCAGTTCTTC.

The J gene is TRBJ1-2, the V gene TRBV27, with D perhaps TRBD1 (6 bases). V lost 3 bases, J lost 8 bases, and 16 bases lay in between. The germline V gene encodes CDR1 MNHEY and CDR2 SMNVEV (reference sequence). This CDR3 is built from 14 residues. This CDR3 reads CASSFSGQRKGYTF. CDR3 DNA: TGTGCCAGCAGTTTTTCTGGACAGCGAAAAGGCTACACCTTC.

CDR3: CASSPTPMNTEAFF. The CDR3 bases are TGTGCCAGCAGCCCCACCCCTATGAACACTGAAGCTTTCTTT. The rearrangement joins TRBV7-6 to TRBJ1-1; D unresolved. The CDR3 has 14 residues. Germline V CDR1 and CDR2: SGHVS, FNYEAQ. With 5 bases removed from V and 0 bases from J, the gap between germline ends came to 10 bases.

This chain uses TRBV6-1 with TRBJ1-1; D is undetermined. V was pared by 4 bases and J by 4 bases, with 19 bases between. The CDR3 is 16 residues long. The germline CDR1 and CDR2 sequences are MNHNS and SASEGT. The CDR3 loop is CASSVSPGPRGTEAFF. CDR3 DNA sequence: TGTGCCAGCAGTGTTTCACCGGGTCCCCGGGGCACTGAAGCTTTCTTT.

About this clone: Its ends do not fully match the called genes, so a read error is possible. The chain carries TRBV9 and TRBJ1-1; 7 nucleotides agree with TRBD1. Germline V gene sequence: CDR1 SGDLS, CDR2 YYNGEE. The CDR3 runs 15 residues. CDR3 sequence (DNA): TGTGCCAGCAGCGCCGGGGTTGGGCAGGGGGTTCTTATTCTCTTT. Its translation is CASSAGVGQGVLILF.

The V call is TRBV10-2, the J call TRBJ1-6; D uncertain. V dropped 6 bases and J dropped 14 bases, with 14 bases sitting between them. This CDR3 is built from 12 residues. Germline values: CDR1 WSHSY, CDR2 SAAADI. The CDR3 DNA sequence: TGCGCCAGCAGCCCCCCAAGAGGCGCCCTCCACTTT. Translating gives CASSPPRGALHF.

V and J are TRBV6-5 and TRBJ2-1; 8 nucleotides align to TRBD2. Germline CDR1 and CDR2: MNHEY and SVGAGI. V lost 2 bases, J lost 10 bases, and 10 bases stayed unmatched. The CDR3 contains 15 residues. This CDR3 is CASSYRRTSRGEQFF. Here the CDR3 DNA reads TGTGCCAGCAGTTACAGACGGACTAGCCGGGGGGAGCAGTTCTTC.

The chain couples TRBV7-9 to TRBJ2-5; D is unresolved. The CDR3 loop spans 10 amino acids. CDR1 and CDR2 from the germline V gene are SEHNR and FQNEAQ (reference sequence). Trimming stripped 6 bases from V and 5 bases from J, with 4 bases between. The CDR3 region is CASSMETQYF. The CDR3 coding sequence is TGTGCCAGCAGTATGGAGACCCAGTACTTC.

The V call is TRBV28, the J call TRBJ2-1; D remains unclear. V lost 5 bases to trimming and J lost 2 bases, with 13 bases between them. The CDR3 runs 15 residues. Germline CDR1 and CDR2: MDHEN and SYDVKM. CDR3 sequence: CASSPTRNTYNEQFF. The CDR3 DNA reads TGTGCCAGCAGTCCGACTCGTAATACCTACAATGAGCAGTTCTTC.

The V and J genes are TRBV24-1 and TRBJ2-5; TRBD2 might be the D (5 bases). Germline V gene lookup returns CDR1 KGHDR and CDR2 SFDVKD. Trimming removed 2 bases at V and 5 bases at J, with 17 bases between. The CDR3 has 16 amino acids. The CDR3 protein is CATSDSSLGGGETQYF. The CDR3 DNA sequence: TGTGCCACCAGTGATTCCTCGCTGGGCGGCGGGGAGACCCAGTACTTC.

V gene TRBV6-4 combines with J gene TRBJ2-2; 10 bases are shared with TRBD2. V lost 6 bases and J lost 5; bases outside the gene matches: 9. Germline loops: CDR1 MRHNA, CDR2 SNTAGT. This CDR3 comprises 16 residues. CDR3: CASSALAGDGTGELFF. The CDR3 nucleotides read TGTGCCAGCAGCGCCCTAGCGGGAGATGGAACCGGGGAGCTGTTTTTT.

The chain is built from TRBV10-1 and TRBJ2-3; a possible D gene is TRBD1 (6 bases). Germline assignment: CDR1 WNHNN and CDR2 SYGVQD (reference sequence). V shed 3 bases and J shed 7 bases, with 14 bases lying between them. The CDR3 spans 14 residues. The CDR3 region is CASSDPGATNTQYF. The CDR3 nucleotides are TGCGCCAGCAGTGATCCAGGGGCGACCAATACGCAGTATTTT.

Concerning this clone: Relative to the germline gene, one junction end is altered; a read error may explain this. This chain uses TRBV7-7 with TRBJ2-5, with 15 positions matching TRBD2. The CDR3 is 15 amino acids. Germline lookup yields CDR1 SSHAT and CDR2 FNYEAQ (reference sequence). CDR3 bases: TGTGCTAGCAGCGAGGGACTAGCGGGAGGAGAGACCCAGTACTTC. Translation gives CASSEGLAGGETQYF.

V gene TRBV4-3 combines with J gene TRBJ2-3, with 7 bases lining up with TRBD2. The CDR3 has 19 residues. CDR1 is LGHNA and CDR2 is YSLEER in the germline V gene. The V segment lost 0 bases and the J segment 4 bases; nucleotides outside the gene matches: 16. CDR3: CASSQDPPRGAGFPDTQYF. The CDR3 nucleotides read TGCGCCAGCAGCCAAGATCCTCCCCGAGGAGCGGGGTTCCCAGATACGCAGTATTTT.

The chain combines TRBV27 with TRBJ1-2; D is perhaps TRBD1 (6 bases). This CDR3 comprises 15 residues. Trimming took 5 bases from V and 6 from J, leaving 19 bases between them. Germline CDR1 MNHEY, CDR2 SMNVEV (reference sequence). The CDR3 DNA reads as TGTGCCAGCAGTCCGCTCAGACAGGCAAAACATGGCTACACCTTC. Amino acid sequence: CASSPLRQAKHGYTF.